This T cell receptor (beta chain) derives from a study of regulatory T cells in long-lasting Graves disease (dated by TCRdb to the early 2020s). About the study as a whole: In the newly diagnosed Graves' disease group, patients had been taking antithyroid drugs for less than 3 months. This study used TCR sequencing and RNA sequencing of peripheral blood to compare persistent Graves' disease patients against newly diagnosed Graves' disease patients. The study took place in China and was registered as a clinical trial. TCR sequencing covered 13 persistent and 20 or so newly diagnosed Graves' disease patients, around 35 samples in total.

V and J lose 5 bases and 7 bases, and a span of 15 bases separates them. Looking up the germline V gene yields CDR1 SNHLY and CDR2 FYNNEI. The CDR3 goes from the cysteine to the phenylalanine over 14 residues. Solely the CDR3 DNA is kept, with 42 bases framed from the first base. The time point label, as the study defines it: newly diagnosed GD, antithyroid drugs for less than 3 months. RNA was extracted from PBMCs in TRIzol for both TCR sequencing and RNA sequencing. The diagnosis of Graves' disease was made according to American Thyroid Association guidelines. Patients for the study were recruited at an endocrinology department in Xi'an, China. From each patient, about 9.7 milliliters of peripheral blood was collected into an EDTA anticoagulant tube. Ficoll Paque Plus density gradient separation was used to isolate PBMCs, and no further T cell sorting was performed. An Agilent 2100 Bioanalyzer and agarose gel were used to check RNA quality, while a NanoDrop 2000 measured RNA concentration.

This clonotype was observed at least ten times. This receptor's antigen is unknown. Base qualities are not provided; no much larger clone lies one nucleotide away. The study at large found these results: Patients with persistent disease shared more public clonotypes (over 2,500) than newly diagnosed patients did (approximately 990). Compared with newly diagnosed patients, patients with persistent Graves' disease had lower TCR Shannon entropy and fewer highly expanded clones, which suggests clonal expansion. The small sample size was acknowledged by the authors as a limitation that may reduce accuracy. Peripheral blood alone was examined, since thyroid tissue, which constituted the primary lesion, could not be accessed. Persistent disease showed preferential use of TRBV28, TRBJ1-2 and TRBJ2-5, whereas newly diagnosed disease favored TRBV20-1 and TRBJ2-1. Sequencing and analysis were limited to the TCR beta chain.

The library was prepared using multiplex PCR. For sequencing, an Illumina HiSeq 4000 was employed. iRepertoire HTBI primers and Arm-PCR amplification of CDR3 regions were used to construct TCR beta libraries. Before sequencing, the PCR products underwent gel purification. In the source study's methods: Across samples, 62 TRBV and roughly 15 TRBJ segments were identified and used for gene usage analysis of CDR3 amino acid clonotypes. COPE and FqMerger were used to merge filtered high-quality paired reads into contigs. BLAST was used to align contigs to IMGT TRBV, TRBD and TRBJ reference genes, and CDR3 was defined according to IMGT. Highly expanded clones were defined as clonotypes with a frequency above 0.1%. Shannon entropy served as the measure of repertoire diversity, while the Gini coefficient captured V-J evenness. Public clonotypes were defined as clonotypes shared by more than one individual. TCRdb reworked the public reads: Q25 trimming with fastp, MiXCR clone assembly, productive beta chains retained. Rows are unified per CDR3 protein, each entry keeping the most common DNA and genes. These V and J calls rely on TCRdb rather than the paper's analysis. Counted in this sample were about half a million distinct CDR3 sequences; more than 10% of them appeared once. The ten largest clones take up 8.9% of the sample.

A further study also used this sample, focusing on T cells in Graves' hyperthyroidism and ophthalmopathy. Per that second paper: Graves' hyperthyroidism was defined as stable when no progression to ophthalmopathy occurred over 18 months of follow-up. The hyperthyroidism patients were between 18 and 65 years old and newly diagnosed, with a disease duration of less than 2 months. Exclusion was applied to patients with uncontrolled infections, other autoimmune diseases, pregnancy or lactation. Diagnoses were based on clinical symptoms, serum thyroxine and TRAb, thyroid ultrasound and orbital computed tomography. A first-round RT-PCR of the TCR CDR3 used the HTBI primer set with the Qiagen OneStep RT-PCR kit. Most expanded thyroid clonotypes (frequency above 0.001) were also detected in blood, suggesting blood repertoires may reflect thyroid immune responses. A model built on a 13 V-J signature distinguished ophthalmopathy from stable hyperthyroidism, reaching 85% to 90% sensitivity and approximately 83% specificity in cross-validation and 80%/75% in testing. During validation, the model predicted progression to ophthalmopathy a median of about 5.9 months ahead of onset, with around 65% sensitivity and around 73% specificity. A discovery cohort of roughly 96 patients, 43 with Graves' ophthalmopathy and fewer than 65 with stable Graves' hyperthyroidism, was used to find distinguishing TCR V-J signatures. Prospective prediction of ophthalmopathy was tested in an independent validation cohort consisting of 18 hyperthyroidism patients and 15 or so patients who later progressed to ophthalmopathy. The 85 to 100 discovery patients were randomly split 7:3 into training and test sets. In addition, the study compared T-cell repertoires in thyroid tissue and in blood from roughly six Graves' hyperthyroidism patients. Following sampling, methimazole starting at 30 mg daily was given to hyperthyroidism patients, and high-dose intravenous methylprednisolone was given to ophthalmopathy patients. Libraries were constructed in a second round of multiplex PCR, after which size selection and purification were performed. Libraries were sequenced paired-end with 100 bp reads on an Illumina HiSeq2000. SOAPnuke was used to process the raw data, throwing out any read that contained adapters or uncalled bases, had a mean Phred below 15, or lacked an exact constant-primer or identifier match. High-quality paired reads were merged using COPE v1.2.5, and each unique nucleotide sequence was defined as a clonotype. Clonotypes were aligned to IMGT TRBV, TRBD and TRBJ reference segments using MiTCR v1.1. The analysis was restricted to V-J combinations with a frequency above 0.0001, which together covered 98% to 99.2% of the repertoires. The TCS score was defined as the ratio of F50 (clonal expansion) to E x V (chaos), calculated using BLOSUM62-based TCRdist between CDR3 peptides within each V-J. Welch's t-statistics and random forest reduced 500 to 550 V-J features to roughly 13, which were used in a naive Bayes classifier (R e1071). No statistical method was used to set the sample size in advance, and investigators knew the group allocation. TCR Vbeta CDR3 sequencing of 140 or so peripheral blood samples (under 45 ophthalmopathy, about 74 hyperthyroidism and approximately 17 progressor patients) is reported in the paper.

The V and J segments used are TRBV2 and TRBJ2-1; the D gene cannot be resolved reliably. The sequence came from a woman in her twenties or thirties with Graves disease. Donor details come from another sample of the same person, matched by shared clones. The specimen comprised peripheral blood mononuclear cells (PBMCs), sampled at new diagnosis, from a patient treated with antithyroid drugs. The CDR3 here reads CASSPNGALNEQFF. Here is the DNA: TGTGCCAGCAGTCCGAACGGAGCGTTGAATGAGCAGTTCTTC.